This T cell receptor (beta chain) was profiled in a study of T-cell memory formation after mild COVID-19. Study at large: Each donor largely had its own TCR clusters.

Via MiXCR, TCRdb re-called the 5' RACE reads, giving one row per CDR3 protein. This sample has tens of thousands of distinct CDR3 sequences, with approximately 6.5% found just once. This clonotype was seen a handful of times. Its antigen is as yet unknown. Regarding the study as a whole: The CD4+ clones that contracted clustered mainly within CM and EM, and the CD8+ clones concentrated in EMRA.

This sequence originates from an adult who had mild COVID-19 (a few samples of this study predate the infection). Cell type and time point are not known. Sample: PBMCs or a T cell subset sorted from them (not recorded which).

The chain's CDR3 is CSARGTSGRSETQYF. CDR3 in DNA: TGCAGTGCTAGGGGGACTAGCGGGAGATCCGAGACCCAGTACTTC. The chain combines TRBV20-1 with TRBJ2-5; 14 positions match TRBD2. V lost 3 bases to trimming and J lost 5 bases; unmatched junction nucleotides: 5. CDR3 length equals 15 residues. Per germline, CDR1 DFQATT and CDR2 SNEGSKA (reference sequence).